One and the same sample provided the 10 T cell receptor beta chains below, sequenced in a study of cytomegalovirus exposure and HLA in healthy donors listed by TCRdb under 2017. The library was made by the immunoSEQ multiplex PCR assay. The multiplex PCR relied on a mix of 60 forward primers for TCR Vbeta segments and 13 reverse primers for TCR Jbeta segments. Entries here come from immuneACCESS through TCRdb and include only in-frame sequences with V and J called. Some clones fail to appear in such tables; in the studies checked, an unresolved V gene covers under half of the shortfall, and the cause of the remainder is unknown. In this sample the table shows about 140,000 clones, about 80% of which occur a single time. The biggest ten clones account for about 7% of the sample. The sample was PBMCs. These receptors were obtained from a man in his forties or fifties in good health and CMV-seropositive.

The chain combines TRBV6-5 with TRBJ1-4; D call uncertain. Germline assignment: CDR1 MNHEY and CDR2 SVGAGI. This CDR3 contains 14 residues. Trimming removed 6 bases at V and 8 bases at J, with 16 bases between. CDR3 region: CASSSTPPGEKLFF. In DNA form, the CDR3 reads TGTGCCAGCAGCTCAACACCGCCGGGAGAAAAACTGTTTTTT.

This sequence joins TRBV20-1 and TRBJ2-7; possible D gene TRBD1, 6 bases. Germline V lookup: CDR1 DFQATT, CDR2 SNEGSKA (reference sequence). The CDR3 consists of 11 residues. V was clipped by 6 bases and J by 12 bases, with 18 bases between them. This CDR3 reads CSAGAPGVPYF. CDR3 coding DNA: TGCAGTGCGGGGGCCCCGGGCGTGCCGTACTTC.

The chain employs TRBV19 and TRBJ1-2, with TRBD1 as a possible D gene (6 bases). V was trimmed by 6 bases and J by 2 bases, leaving 10 bases between them. This CDR3 has 13 residues. The germline V gene has CDR1 LNHDA and CDR2 SQIVND (reference sequence). CDR3 sequence reads: CASRARGNYGYTF. CDR3 DNA: TGTGCCAGTAGGGCCAGGGGCAACTATGGCTACACCTTC.

The gene calls are TRBV28 and TRBJ1-1; D gene unclear. Trimming took off 4 bases at V and 10 bases at J, with 10 bases between the two ends. The CDR3 consists of 11 residues. The germline V gene encodes CDR1 MDHEN and CDR2 SYDVKM. Written as DNA, the CDR3 is TGTGCCAGCAGTTCCTCGAGGCGAGCTTTCTTT. Its protein product is CASSSSRRAFF.

The V gene is TRBV11-2, the J gene TRBJ1-1; tentative D call: TRBD1 (5 bases). This CDR3 is built from 15 residues. The V and J ends lost 5 bases and 3 bases respectively, with 16 bases between them. The germline CDR1 and CDR2 sequences are SGHAT and FQNNGV. The CDR3 nucleotides are TGTGCCAGCAGCCCCTGGCGGGGGGACGACACTGAAGCTTTCTTT. This gives the protein CASSPWRGDDTEAFF.

The chain has TRBV11-3 and TRBJ2-3; perhaps TRBD2 as D (5 bases). Germline lookup yields CDR1 SGHNT and CDR2 YENEEA. The CDR3 loop spans 14 amino acids. With 1 base removed from V and 0 bases from J, the gap between germline ends came to 5 bases. The CDR3 DNA is TGTGCCAGCAGCTTAGGCGGGAGCACAGATACGCAGTATTTT. Residues: CASSLGGSTDTQYF.

The chain has TRBV7-8 and TRBJ2-5, with D uncertain. Germline V gene lookup returns CDR1 SGHVS and CDR2 FQNEAQ. V was pared by 8 bases and J by 1 base, with 11 bases between. The CDR3 consists of 13 residues. CDR3 residues: CASSSAFQETQYF. As DNA, the CDR3 is TGTGCCAGCTCCAGCGCCTTCCAAGAGACCCAGTACTTC.

Remarks on this clone: Compared with germline, one end of the junction differs, possibly owing to a read error. The chain has TRBV5-6 and TRBJ1-4; unclear D gene. Germline V lookup: CDR1 SGHDT, CDR2 YYEEEE. The length of the CDR3 is 14 residues. The CDR3 nucleotides are TGTGCCAGCAGCTTGGTTTCAGGTGGCAGTGTAGAAAGTTTT. Translating it yields CASSLVSGGSVESF.

V and J are TRBV6-1 and TRBJ2-7, with 8 bases identical to TRBD1. The CDR3 totals 15 residues. Germline V lookup: CDR1 MNHNS, CDR2 SASEGT. V lost 2 bases, J lost 4 bases, and 7 bases stayed unmatched. In DNA form, the CDR3 reads TGTGCCAGCAGTGAACTTCAGGGGGCCTCATACGAGCAGTACTTC. Protein: CASSELQGASYEQYF.

The chain recombines TRBV5-1 with TRBJ2-1; 12 nucleotides agree with TRBD1. The length of the CDR3 is 15 residues. Germline lookup yields CDR1 SGHRS and CDR2 YFSETQ. V gave up 4 bases and J gave up 8 bases; unmatched junction bases: 7. CDR3 bases: TGCGCCAGCAGCGCGGGACAGGGGGCTAGGGATGAGCAGTTCTTC. It translates to CASSAGQGARDEQFF.